The sequence of this T cell receptor (beta chain) was determined in a study of blood T cell repertoires in COVID-19. Study in general: The cDNA or gDNA used as material had been derived from T cells, B-cell-depleted T cells, or PBMCs.

Donors of Cohort 3 who recovered were those that had two negative PCRs, clearance, or symptom resolution. Germline-derived CDR1 and CDR2 are MNHEY and SVGAGI. The CDR3 is made up of 15 amino acids. The V gene lost 6 bases and the J gene lost 3 bases, with 17 bases spanning the gap. Measured with immunoSEQ multiplex PCR; TCRdb has only the in-frame clones, and not every one. The table includes roughly 360,000 clones, approximately 87% detected once. This clonotype was obtained from a man younger than 40 who had recovered from COVID-19. The chain links TRBV6-5 to TRBJ1-1; D possibly corresponds to TRBD1 (5 bases). Sequencing used PBMCs or T cells enriched from blood (not recorded which). The DNA of the CDR3 is TGTGCCAGCAGCCTACGGCTCCCGGGGGACACTGAAGCTTTCTTT. Its translation: CASSLRLPGDTEAFF.